The rows below give T cell receptor beta chains drawn from one sample of a study of T cells in Graves' hyperthyroidism and ophthalmopathy. Via MiXCR, TCRdb re-called the multiplex PCR reads, giving one row per CDR3 protein. The sample holds 600,000 to 800,000 distinct CDR3 sequences; roughly a third are singletons and the top ten take less than 35%. Sequences were obtained from blood. The receptors were gathered from a middle-aged woman with Graves' hyperthyroidism. Both conserved end residues are part of each CDR3. Fields, in order: clone size, J gene, D gene, V gene, CDR3 DNA, CDR3 protein. A D gene is named only where the DNA matches it firmly. The size field is filled for only some rows; it gives once, few, many or a size class.

clone_size: -
j_call: TRBJ2-7
d_call: -
v_call: TRBV30
cdr3_nt: TGTGCCTGGAGTAGGGGGGGCGACGAGCAGTACTTC
cdr3_aa: CAWSRGGDEQYF

clone_size: -
j_call: TRBJ2-7
d_call: TRBD2
v_call: TRBV4-2
cdr3_nt: TGTGCCAGCAGCCACGGGACTAAGCCCTACGAGCAGTACTTC
cdr3_aa: CASSHGTKPYEQYF

clone_size: many
j_call: TRBJ1-5
d_call: -
v_call: TRBV7-9
cdr3_nt: TGTGCCAGCAGCTTACGGGGCGATCAGCCCCAGCATTTT
cdr3_aa: CASSLRGDQPQHF

clone_size: many
j_call: TRBJ2-5
d_call: -
v_call: TRBV2
cdr3_nt: TGTGCCAGCAGATACAGGGTTACGGGCGAGACCCAGTACTTC
cdr3_aa: CASRYRVTGETQYF

clone_size: -
j_call: TRBJ1-3
d_call: -
v_call: TRBV10-3
cdr3_nt: TGTGCCATCAGTGAGGGGGAGCGAGGAAACACCATATATTTT
cdr3_aa: CAISEGERGNTIYF

clone_size: few
j_call: TRBJ2-7
d_call: TRBD2
v_call: TRBV11-2
cdr3_nt: TGTGCCAGCCAGGTCCGGGGGGACTCCTACGAGCAGTACTTC
cdr3_aa: CASQVRGDSYEQYF

clone_size: -
j_call: TRBJ2-3
d_call: -
v_call: TRBV7-2
cdr3_nt: TGTGCCAGCAGCCAGCAACACACAGATACGCAGTATTTT
cdr3_aa: CASSQQHTDTQYF

clone_size: -
j_call: TRBJ1-4
d_call: -
v_call: TRBV5-1
cdr3_nt: TGCGCCAGCAGCCCGGAATGGACGGAGAATGAAAAACTGTTTTTT
cdr3_aa: CASSPEWTENEKLFF

clone_size: -
j_call: TRBJ1-2
d_call: -
v_call: TRBV4-3
cdr3_nt: TGCGCCAGCAGCCCGGGACACTTAGCCCCTTACTATGGCTACACCTTC
cdr3_aa: CASSPGHLAPYYGYTF

clone_size: few
j_call: TRBJ2-5
d_call: TRBD2
v_call: TRBV4-3
cdr3_nt: TGCGCCAGCAGCCAAGCGACTAGCGGGAGGGCCGTGGAGACCCAGTACTTC
cdr3_aa: CASSQATSGRAVETQYF

clone_size: many
j_call: TRBJ1-2
d_call: -
v_call: TRBV10-3
cdr3_nt: TGTGCCATCAGTCGAAGAGAAGCCAACCCGGACTATGGCTACACCTTC
cdr3_aa: CAISRREANPDYGYTF

clone_size: many
j_call: TRBJ1-1
d_call: -
v_call: TRBV10-2
cdr3_nt: TGCGCCAGCAGTTCCACAGGGCGTGAAGCTTTCTTT
cdr3_aa: CASSSTGREAFF

clone_size: many
j_call: TRBJ1-1
d_call: -
v_call: TRBV12-3/TRBV12-4
cdr3_nt: TGTGCCAGCAGTTTTAGTGACGCTGAAGCTTTCTTT
cdr3_aa: CASSFSDAEAFF

clone_size: many
j_call: TRBJ1-5
d_call: -
v_call: TRBV5-1
cdr3_nt: TGCGCCAGCAGCTTGGGTGGGGTAGGCAATCAGCCCCAGCATTTT
cdr3_aa: CASSLGGVGNQPQHF

clone_size: -
j_call: TRBJ1-3
d_call: -
v_call: TRBV25-1
cdr3_nt: TGTGCTAGGTCAGGGTTTACCTCTGGAAACACCATATATTTT
cdr3_aa: CARSGFTSGNTIYF

clone_size: -
j_call: TRBJ2-1
d_call: TRBD1
v_call: TRBV7-2
cdr3_nt: TGTGCCAGCAGCTTAGGGGGACAGGTGCAGTTCTTC
cdr3_aa: CASSLGGQVQFF

clone_size: -
j_call: TRBJ1-4
d_call: -
v_call: TRBV7-9
cdr3_nt: TGTGCCAGCAGGACCCTCGAGGCAACTAATGAAAAACTGTTTTTT
cdr3_aa: CASRTLEATNEKLFF

clone_size: -
j_call: TRBJ2-7
d_call: TRBD2
v_call: TRBV2
cdr3_nt: TGTGCCAGCGGGGGACTAGCGGGAGCTTCGTACGAGCAGTACTTC
cdr3_aa: CASGGLAGASYEQYF

clone_size: few
j_call: TRBJ1-2
d_call: TRBD1
v_call: TRBV6-6
cdr3_nt: TGTGCCAGCAGCCGGGGACAGGGCCTTTATGGCTACACCTTC
cdr3_aa: CASSRGQGLYGYTF

clone_size: many
j_call: TRBJ2-5
d_call: -
v_call: TRBV15
cdr3_nt: TGTGCCACCAGCCCCTCACGGAACAGGCAAGAGACCCAGTACTTC
cdr3_aa: CATSPSRNRQETQYF

clone_size: -
j_call: TRBJ2-7
d_call: -
v_call: TRBV20-1
cdr3_nt: TGCAGTGCTAGTGACGATCGTGGGGGGATCCACGAGCAGTACTTC
cdr3_aa: CSASDDRGGIHEQYF

clone_size: -
j_call: TRBJ1-3
d_call: -
v_call: TRBV6-1
cdr3_nt: TGTGCCAGCCCGGCGACAGTAATGAACACCATATATTTT
cdr3_aa: CASPATVMNTIYF

clone_size: many
j_call: TRBJ2-7
d_call: -
v_call: TRBV7-2
cdr3_nt: TGTGCCAGCAGCTTAGATCCTAGCTCCTACGAGCAGTACTTC
cdr3_aa: CASSLDPSSYEQYF

clone_size: many
j_call: TRBJ1-6
d_call: -
v_call: TRBV4-3
cdr3_nt: TGCGCCAGCAGCCAAGGATACGGATTTTCACCCCTCCACTTT
cdr3_aa: CASSQGYGFSPLHF

clone_size: -
j_call: TRBJ1-2
d_call: -
v_call: TRBV6-2/TRBV6-3
cdr3_nt: TGTGCCAGCAAAGGACACGCCCTCTATGGCTACACCTTC
cdr3_aa: CASKGHALYGYTF

clone_size: -
j_call: TRBJ2-1
d_call: TRBD2
v_call: TRBV10-3
cdr3_nt: TGTGCCACCAACCATGGGAGGGGCTCCTACAATGAGCAGTTCTTC
cdr3_aa: CATNHGRGSYNEQFF

clone_size: -
j_call: TRBJ2-5
d_call: TRBD1
v_call: TRBV3-1
cdr3_nt: TGTGCCAGCAGCCCGGGACAGGGCCCACAGACCCAGTACTTC
cdr3_aa: CASSPGQGPQTQYF

clone_size: -
j_call: TRBJ2-5
d_call: TRBD1
v_call: TRBV7-9
cdr3_nt: TGTGCCAGCAGCTCGGGACAGGGGAATGAAGTTTCCATGGAGACCCAGTACTTC
cdr3_aa: CASSSGQGNEVSMETQYF

clone_size: -
j_call: TRBJ1-2
d_call: TRBD1
v_call: TRBV9
cdr3_nt: TGTGCCAGCAGTCCCTTAACAGGGGGCAATGGCTACACCTTC
cdr3_aa: CASSPLTGGNGYTF

clone_size: many
j_call: TRBJ1-1
d_call: TRBD1
v_call: TRBV25-1
cdr3_nt: TGTGCCAGCAGTCCAACGGAGGGGACAGTGCGGGGGAAAGCTTTCTTT
cdr3_aa: CASSPTEGTVRGKAFF

clone_size: -
j_call: TRBJ2-5
d_call: TRBD1
v_call: TRBV7-2
cdr3_nt: TGTGCCAGCAGTTCCAACCGGGACAGACAAGAGACCCAGTACTTC
cdr3_aa: CASSSNRDRQETQYF

clone_size: -
j_call: TRBJ1-1
d_call: -
v_call: TRBV20-1
cdr3_nt: TGCAGTGCTAGGGAGGGACCTCTTGAAGCTTTCTTT
cdr3_aa: CSAREGPLEAFF

clone_size: -
j_call: TRBJ1-5
d_call: TRBD1
v_call: TRBV13
cdr3_nt: TGTGCCAGCAGCTCGCCCTTAAACGACAGGGAGGTTAGCAATCAGCCCCAGCATTTT
cdr3_aa: CASSSPLNDREVSNQPQHF

clone_size: once
j_call: TRBJ1-2
d_call: -
v_call: TRBV29-1
cdr3_nt: TGCAGCGTTGAACTGGAGGGTTACACCTTC
cdr3_aa: CSVELEGYTF

clone_size: few
j_call: TRBJ2-1
d_call: -
v_call: TRBV7-3
cdr3_nt: TGTGCCAGCAGCTTAACCGCTAGCAGCAATGAGCAGTTCTTC
cdr3_aa: CASSLTASSNEQFF

clone_size: once
j_call: TRBJ1-1
d_call: TRBD1
v_call: TRBV24-1
cdr3_nt: TGTGCCACCAGTGAGACAGGGCGTGCCACTGAAGCTTTCTTT
cdr3_aa: CATSETGRATEAFF

clone_size: many
j_call: TRBJ1-3
d_call: -
v_call: TRBV25-1
cdr3_nt: TGTGCCAGCAGTGTAGGGATGTCGTCCATATATTTT
cdr3_aa: CASSVGMSSIYF

clone_size: -
j_call: TRBJ2-7
d_call: -
v_call: TRBV10-3
cdr3_nt: TGTGCCATCAGTGAGAAAGTGGACAGCTCCTACGAGCAGTACTTC
cdr3_aa: CAISEKVDSSYEQYF

clone_size: -
j_call: TRBJ1-4
d_call: -
v_call: TRBV7-9
cdr3_nt: TGTGCCAGCAGCTTAGTGACTGCTGCTAATGAAAAACTGTTTTTT
cdr3_aa: CASSLVTAANEKLFF

clone_size: few
j_call: TRBJ1-1
d_call: -
v_call: TRBV4-3
cdr3_nt: TGCGCCAGCAGCCAAGTAGGAAGAAGGGGGAAAGATGAAGCTTTCTTT
cdr3_aa: CASSQVGRRGKDEAFF

clone_size: few
j_call: TRBJ2-7
d_call: TRBD1
v_call: TRBV7-2
cdr3_nt: TGTGCCAGCAGCTTGGGACAGGGGGCAGGCTACGAGCAGTACTTC
cdr3_aa: CASSLGQGAGYEQYF

clone_size: few
j_call: TRBJ1-5
d_call: -
v_call: TRBV4-3
cdr3_nt: TGCGCCAGCAGCCAGGCCCACGGGAACGGCAATCAGCCCCAGCATTTT
cdr3_aa: CASSQAHGNGNQPQHF

clone_size: many
j_call: TRBJ1-3
d_call: -
v_call: TRBV20-1
cdr3_nt: TGCAGTGTCCTTCACACCCAGGGCCAGGGAAACACCATATATTTT
cdr3_aa: CSVLHTQGQGNTIYF

clone_size: few
j_call: TRBJ1-5
d_call: -
v_call: TRBV10-3
cdr3_nt: TGTGCCATCAGTGCCGCGGGGCAGTATAGCAATCAGCCCCAGCATTTT
cdr3_aa: CAISAAGQYSNQPQHF

clone_size: many
j_call: TRBJ2-2
d_call: -
v_call: TRBV29-1
cdr3_nt: TGCAGCGTTCGAGGCAGGGTTGGCACCGGGGAGCTGTTTTTT
cdr3_aa: CSVRGRVGTGELFF

clone_size: many
j_call: TRBJ1-2
d_call: -
v_call: TRBV5-1
cdr3_nt: TGCGCCAGCGGAGACACTACTAACTATGGCTACACCTTC
cdr3_aa: CASGDTTNYGYTF

clone_size: few
j_call: TRBJ1-2
d_call: TRBD1
v_call: TRBV19
cdr3_nt: TGTGCCAGTAGTACCGGGGACAGGTCCTCTAACTATGGCTACACCTTC
cdr3_aa: CASSTGDRSSNYGYTF

clone_size: -
j_call: TRBJ1-2
d_call: TRBD1
v_call: TRBV10-3
cdr3_nt: TGTGCCATCAGGGGACAGGCAAATGGCTACACCTTC
cdr3_aa: CAIRGQANGYTF

clone_size: few
j_call: TRBJ1-3
d_call: -
v_call: TRBV20-1
cdr3_nt: TGCAGTGCTAGAGATTGGGACACAGGAAACACCATATATTTT
cdr3_aa: CSARDWDTGNTIYF

clone_size: many
j_call: TRBJ2-7
d_call: TRBD2
v_call: TRBV2
cdr3_nt: TGTGCCAGCAGTGAATTTCTGGGCGCGGGGGACGAGCAGTACTTC
cdr3_aa: CASSEFLGAGDEQYF

clone_size: many
j_call: TRBJ2-5
d_call: -
v_call: TRBV7-2
cdr3_nt: TGTACCAGCAGCTTAGTCGGGTCCAAAGAGACCCAGTACTTC
cdr3_aa: CTSSLVGSKETQYF

clone_size: few
j_call: TRBJ1-2
d_call: TRBD1
v_call: TRBV9
cdr3_nt: TGTGCCAGCAGCGTAGGTGACAGGGTCGGCTACACCTTC
cdr3_aa: CASSVGDRVGYTF